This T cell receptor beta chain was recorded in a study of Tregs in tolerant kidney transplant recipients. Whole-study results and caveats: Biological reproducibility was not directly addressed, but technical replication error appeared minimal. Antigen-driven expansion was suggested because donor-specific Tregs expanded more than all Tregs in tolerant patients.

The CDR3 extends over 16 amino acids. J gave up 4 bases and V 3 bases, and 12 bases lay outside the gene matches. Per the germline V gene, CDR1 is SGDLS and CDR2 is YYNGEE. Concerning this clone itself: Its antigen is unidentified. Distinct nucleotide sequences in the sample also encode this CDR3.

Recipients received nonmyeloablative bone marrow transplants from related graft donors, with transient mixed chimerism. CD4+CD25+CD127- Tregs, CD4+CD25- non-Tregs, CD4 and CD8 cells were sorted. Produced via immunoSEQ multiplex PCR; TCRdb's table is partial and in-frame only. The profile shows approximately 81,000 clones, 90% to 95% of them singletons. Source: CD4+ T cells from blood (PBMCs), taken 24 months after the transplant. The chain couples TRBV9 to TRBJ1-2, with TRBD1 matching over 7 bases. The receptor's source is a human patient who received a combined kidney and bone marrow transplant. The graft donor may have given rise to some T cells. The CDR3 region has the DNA TGTGCCAGCAGCGCTCGACCCGGGACAGACTTCTATGGCTACACCTTC. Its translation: CASSARPGTDFYGYTF.